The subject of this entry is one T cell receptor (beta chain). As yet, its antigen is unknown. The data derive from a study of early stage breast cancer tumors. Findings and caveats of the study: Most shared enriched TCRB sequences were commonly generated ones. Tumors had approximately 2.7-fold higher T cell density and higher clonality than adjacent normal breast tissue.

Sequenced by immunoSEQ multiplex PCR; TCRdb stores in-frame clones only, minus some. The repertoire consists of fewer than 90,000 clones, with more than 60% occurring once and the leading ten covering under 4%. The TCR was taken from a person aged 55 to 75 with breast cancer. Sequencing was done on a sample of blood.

In DNA, the CDR3 is TGTGCCAGCAGAGTGGGCCTAGAGGGGGCGGCCCAGTACTTC. Protein product: CASRVGLEGAAQYF. The V and J genes are TRBV2 and TRBJ2-5; TRBD1 matches 7 bases. The CDR3 runs to 14 residues. The trim removed 6 bases at V and 9 bases at J, leaving 13 bases unmatched. Germline-derived CDR1 and CDR2 are SNHLY and FYNNEI.